This TCR beta chain stems from a study of cytomegalovirus exposure and HLA in healthy donors. The CDR3 extends over 15 amino acids. V trimming: 3 bases; J trimming: 5 bases; junction bases outside the gene matches: 7. Germline V gene lookup returns CDR1 SGDLS and CDR2 YYNGEE. Amplification used 60 Vbeta primers and 13 Jbeta primers. The repertoire was sequenced with immunoSEQ multiplex PCR; TCRdb's copy has only in-frame clones and lacks some. The data contain 65,000 or so clones, approximately 60% of them seen just once; the ten biggest clones take up approximately 3%. The source material was PBMCs. The sequence derives from a man in his thirties or forties in good health and CMV-seronegative. The V and J genes are TRBV9 and TRBJ1-1, with 10 bases aligning to TRBD1. The CDR3 here is CASSGGQGMRTEAFF. The DNA for the CDR3 is TGTGCCAGCAGCGGGGGACAGGGGATGAGAACTGAAGCTTTCTTT. The variable domain in full, completed from reference TRBV9 and TRBJ1-1, reads DSGVTQTPKHLITATGQRVTLRCSPRSGDLSVYWYQQSLDQGLQFLIQYYNGEERAKGNILERFSAQQFPDLHSELNLSSLELGDSALYFCASSGGQGMRTEAFFGQGTRLTVV.